What follows are 29 T cell receptor beta chains derived from one specimen sequenced in a study of response to subunit inactivated influenza vaccine. TCRdb analysed the RT-PCR reads with MiXCR anew, one entry per CDR3 protein. Of under 200,000 distinct CDR3 sequences detected, approximately 12% appear once; the ten largest clones hold 25% to 30%. This sample was also put to use in a study of T cells expressing NK-cell markers. This second report adds: What made the TCR beta cDNA was 5'RACE template switching with UMIs.

The starting material was CD8+ T cells sorted from PBMCs, obtained roughly 13 days after vaccination. The receptors were sampled from a man in his forties or fifties who received an inactivated influenza vaccine.

The chain employs TRBV7-6 and TRBJ2-2; D gene ambiguous. CDR3 length: 14 residues. Germline assignment: CDR1 SGHVS and CDR2 FNYEAQ. V dropped 8 bases and J dropped 2 bases, with 12 bases sitting between them. CDR3 loop: CASFVGINTGELFF. CDR3 nucleotide sequence: TGTGCCAGCTTCGTGGGGATTAACACCGGGGAGCTGTTTTTT.

This clonotype came up many times. This chain uses TRBV9 with TRBJ2-1, with 9 nucleotides matching TRBD1. The CDR3 has 17 amino acids. Looked up from germline, CDR1 is SGDLS and CDR2 is YYNGEE. Trimming took 3 bases from V and 6 from J; bases not matched to a gene: 13. CDR3 sequence (DNA): TGTGCCAGCAGCGCGACTACAGGGGGCGTGGATGGCAATGAGCAGTTCTTC. It codes for CASSATTGGVDGNEQFF.

This clonotype showed up just a few times. The CDR3: CASSLAPVGSVFYEQYF. DNA of the CDR3: TGTGCCAGCAGCTTAGCGCCGGTCGGGAGTGTCTTCTACGAGCAGTACTTC. The chain links TRBV7-2 to TRBJ2-7; a weak D match, TRBD2 (6 bases). The germline V gene encodes CDR1 SGHTA and CDR2 FQGNSA. The ends were cut back, 0 bases at V and 3 bases at J, with 18 bases in the middle. This CDR3 is 17 amino acids long. Looking up the rest from reference TRBV7-2 and TRBJ2-7 gives the full variable domain: GAGVSQSPSNKVTEKGKDVELRCDPISGHTALYWYRQSLGQGLEFLIYFQGNSAPDKSGLPSDRFSAERTGGSVSTLTIQRTQQEDSAVYLCASSLAPVGSVFYEQYFGPGTRLTVT.

At least ten counts were recorded for this clonotype. This chain joins TRBV7-6 and TRBJ2-1, with a tentative D call TRBD2 (6 bases). The CDR3 contains 15 residues. With 3 bases removed from V and 7 bases from J, the gap between germline ends came to 16 bases. From germline, CDR1 is SGHVS and CDR2 FNYEAQ. This CDR3 reads CASSFTTSKLNEQFF. The CDR3 DNA follows: TGTGCCAGCAGCTTTACTACTAGCAAGTTGAATGAGCAGTTCTTC.

This clonotype occurred once. V gene TRBV12-3 or TRBV12-4 combines with J gene TRBJ1-1; D remains ambiguous. The length of the CDR3 is 14 residues. Trimming pared 2 bases from V and 5 bases from J, leaving 12 bases between. The CDR3 protein is CASSLNVDGTEAFF. CDR3 nucleotides: TGTGCCAGCAGTTTAAACGTGGATGGGACTGAAGCTTTCTTT.

This clonotype was counted only a few times. This rearrangement joins TRBV5-1 to TRBJ2-7; TRBD1 might be the D (5 bases). The CDR3 loop spans 15 amino acids. The V end lost 4 bases, the J end lost 2 bases, and 16 bases lay between the germline ends. Germline CDR1 reads SGHRS; CDR2 reads YFSETQ. The CDR3 DNA reads TGCGCCAGCAGCCCACTTTTCGACAGACCCTACGAGCAGTACTTC. It yields the protein CASSPLFDRPYEQYF.

This clonotype occurred a few times. The J gene is TRBJ2-1, the V gene TRBV10-3; 8 nucleotides line up with TRBD1. Germline V gives CDR1 ENHRY, CDR2 SYGVKD. V dropped 3 bases and J dropped 9; count of bases not matched to a gene: 4. The CDR3 covers 13 residues. Here the CDR3 DNA reads TGTGCCATCAGTGACCCAGGGGGCACTGAGCAGTTCTTC. It codes for CAISDPGGTEQFF.

This clonotype has a count of ten or more. The chain links TRBV24-1 to TRBJ1-2; TRBD1 matches at 12 bases. V was pared by 4 bases and J by 7 bases, with 3 bases of the junction left unmatched. The CDR3 consists of 14 residues. Germline V gives CDR1 KGHDR, CDR2 SFDVKD. This CDR3 is CATSEGTGGPGYTF. For the CDR3, the DNA is TGTGCCACCAGTGAAGGGACAGGGGGCCCTGGCTACACCTTC.

This clonotype was counted a few times. This chain connects TRBV24-1 to TRBJ2-2, with 7 positions matching TRBD2. J was trimmed by 4 bases and V by 8 bases; bases with no gene match: 9. CDR1 and CDR2 (germline): KGHDR, SFDVKD. The CDR3 has 15 amino acids. CDR3 in amino acids: CATIPRGGATGELFF. The CDR3 region has the DNA TGTGCCACCATCCCGCGCGGGGGAGCCACCGGGGAGCTGTTTTTT.

In its sample, this clonotype was seen a few times. CDR3 amino acids: CASTSGLAEETQYF. CDR3 bases: TGTGCCAGCACTTCCGGACTAGCGGAAGAGACCCAGTACTTC. This chain connects TRBV5-6 to TRBJ2-5, with 10 positions matching TRBD2. V dropped 6 bases and J dropped 3; count of bases not matched to a gene: 5. The germline CDR1 and CDR2 sequences are SGHDT and YYEEEE. CDR3 size: 14 residues.

At least ten counts were recorded for this clonotype. V is TRBV29-1 and J is TRBJ2-3; D possibly uses TRBD1 or TRBD2 (6 bases each). This CDR3 is built from 16 residues. Germline V lookup: CDR1 SQVTM, CDR2 ANQGSEA. With 0 bases removed from V and 4 bases from J, the gap between germline ends came to 17 bases. The CDR3 DNA follows: TGCAGCGTTGAAGAGGGGGGCACGGGGATTGCAGATACGCAGTATTTT. Residues: CSVEEGGTGIADTQYF.

A few counts support this clonotype. The genes are TRBV7-9 and TRBJ2-1; D remains ambiguous. Trimming removed 0 bases at V and 7 bases at J, with 7 bases between. Looked up from germline, CDR1 is SEHNR and CDR2 is FQNEAQ (reference sequence). The CDR3 totals 13 residues. CDR3 in DNA: TGTGCCAGCAGCTTAGCGCTTGGGAATGAGCAGTTCTTC. It codes for CASSLALGNEQFF.

This chain links TRBV20-1 with TRBJ1-1; D remains ambiguous. V was pared by 3 bases and J by 0 bases, with 2 bases between. CDR3 length equals 11 residues. Germline V gene sequence: CDR1 DFQATT, CDR2 SNEGSKA (reference sequence). CDR3 coding DNA: TGCAGTGCTAGGGTGAACACTGAAGCTTTCTTT. Residues: CSARVNTEAFF.

This clonotype was found a few times. This sequence joins TRBV9 and TRBJ2-2; possibly TRBD1 or TRBD2 for D (5 bases each). The germline V gene encodes CDR1 SGDLS and CDR2 YYNGEE. This CDR3 is built from 14 residues. Trimming removed 5 bases from V and 1 base from J, with 9 bases in between. The CDR3 bases are TGTGCCAGCAGAGAGGGGCAGAACACCGGGGAGCTGTTTTTT. Its protein product is CASREGQNTGELFF.

J is TRBJ2-7 and V is TRBV27; the D call may be TRBD1 or TRBD2 (6 bases each). Germline CDR1 reads MNHEY; CDR2 reads SMNVEV (reference sequence). The CDR3 consists of 14 residues. Trimming stripped 5 bases from V and 7 bases from J, with 18 bases between. The CDR3 coding sequence is TGTGCCAGCAGTACAATTCGGGGGCAGGAGGAGCAGTACTTC. The encoded protein is CASSTIRGQEEQYF.

The chain joins TRBV5-6 to TRBJ2-7; TRBD1 aligns across 9 bases. The CDR3 spans 14 residues. The germline V gene encodes CDR1 SGHDT and CDR2 YYEEEE. J lost 7 bases, V lost 4 bases, and 9 bases had no gene match. This CDR3 reads CASSVRTGAVEQYF. In DNA, the CDR3 is TGTGCCAGCAGCGTTAGGACAGGGGCGGTGGAGCAGTACTTC. Using reference TRBV5-6 and TRBJ2-7 for the parts outside the CDR3, the full variable domain is DAGVTQSPTHLIKTRGQQVTLRCSPKSGHDTVSWYQQALGQGPQFIFQYYEEEERQRGNFPDRFSGHQFPNYSSELNVNALLLGDSALYLCASSVRTGAVEQYFGPGTRLTVT.

This sequence joins TRBV4-3 and TRBJ2-3; D is unclear. The CDR3 runs 15 residues. Trimming stripped 0 bases from V and 1 base from J, with 8 bases between. Germline values: CDR1 LGHNA, CDR2 YSLEER. CDR3 sequence (DNA): TGCGCCAGCAGCCAAGATGGGCAGGGCACAGATACGCAGTATTTT. Amino acids: CASSQDGQGTDTQYF.

This clonotype was seen only a few times. V gene TRBV6-1 combines with J gene TRBJ2-7; D unclear. CDR1 is MNHNS, CDR2 SASEGT, per germline. There are 13 residues in the CDR3. V was clipped by 3 bases and J by 1 base, with 7 bases between them. The CDR3 reads CASSDGNSYEQYF. For the CDR3, the DNA is TGTGCCAGCAGTGATGGGAATTCCTACGAGCAGTACTTC.

This clonotype was counted ten times or more. This chain links TRBV5-1 with TRBJ2-4; 9 bases align to TRBD1. Germline V gene lookup returns CDR1 SGHRS and CDR2 YFSETQ. J gave up 15 bases and V 0 bases, and 4 bases lay outside the gene matches. The CDR3 extends over 12 amino acids. CDR3 region: CASSLEGQGRYF. The DNA for the CDR3 is TGCGCCAGCAGCTTGGAGGGACAGGGACGGTACTTC.

This clonotype turned up a few times. The chain combines TRBV6-2 or TRBV6-3 with TRBJ1-5; D not resolved. The CDR3 has 13 amino acids. CDR1 is MNHEY, CDR2 SVGEGT, per germline. Deletions cut 3 bases from V and 7 bases from J, with 10 bases between. This CDR3 is CASSYFKGQPQHF. The CDR3 coding sequence is TGTGCCAGCAGTTATTTTAAGGGCCAGCCCCAGCATTTT.

The gene calls are TRBV5-6 and TRBJ1-2; the match to TRBD1 covers 9 bases. Germline CDR1 SGHDT, CDR2 YYEEEE. This CDR3 has 16 amino acids. V gave up 3 bases and J gave up 4 bases; unmatched junction bases: 10. The CDR3 DNA sequence: TGTGCCAGCAGCTCAACCGGGACAGGGTACCTCTATGGCTACACCTTC. As protein: CASSSTGTGYLYGYTF.

About this clonotype itself: One junction end disagrees with the germline gene, perhaps due to a read error. This CDR3 is CASSRRLARRNTEPFF. CDR3 in DNA: TGTGCCAGCAGCCGAAGGCTGGCCAGACGGAACACTGAACCTTTCTTT. The chain is built from TRBV11-2 and TRBJ1-1, with D unclear. The CDR3 has 16 amino acids. Germline CDR1 is SGHAT and CDR2 is FQNNGV.

This clonotype was counted a few times. This rearrangement joins TRBV4-1 to TRBJ2-3, with D possibly being TRBD2 (6 bases). Germline CDR1 is MGHRA and CDR2 is YSYEKL. This CDR3 region has 17 residues. V lost 1 base and J 2 bases, leaving 16 bases between the germline ends. In nucleotides, the CDR3 is TGCGCCAGCAGCCAAGTTCCAAAGACTAGGTTCACAGATACGCAGTATTTT. Translating gives CASSQVPKTRFTDTQYF.

This clonotype showed up many times. The chain employs TRBV9 and TRBJ2-5; D may correspond to TRBD1 or TRBD2 (7 bases each). With 1 base removed from V and 5 bases from J, the gap between germline ends came to 15 bases. In germline, CDR1 is SGDLS, CDR2 YYNGEE. The CDR3 has 15 amino acids. The CDR3 protein is CASSVSGGGRETQYF. The CDR3 DNA reads as TGTGCCAGCAGCGTATCAGGGGGAGGGCGGGAGACCCAGTACTTC.

As concerns this clonotype: Given a much more abundant clone one base away, this may be a read error. The chain carries TRBV10-3 and TRBJ2-2; D perhaps matches TRBD1 (5 bases). CDR1 and CDR2 from the germline V gene are ENHRY and SYGVKD. The CDR3 covers 13 residues. V dropped 4 bases and J dropped 7 bases, with 10 bases sitting between them. DNA for the CDR3: TGTGCCATCAGTGGACCCAGGGTCGGGGAGCTGTTTTTT. The encoded protein is CAISGPRVGELFF.

Only a few counts were recorded for this clonotype. The chain has TRBV20-1 and TRBJ2-7, with 11 nucleotides matching TRBD2. CDR3 length equals 14 residues. V lost 6 bases, J lost 4 bases, and 8 bases stayed unmatched. Per germline, CDR1 DFQATT and CDR2 SNEGSKA (reference sequence). The CDR3: CSASSLAGGYEQYF. The CDR3 nucleotides are TGCAGTGCCTCTTCCCTAGCGGGGGGTTACGAGCAGTACTTC.

This clonotype has a handful of counts. The rearrangement uses TRBV28 and TRBJ2-1, with 7 bases fitting TRBD1. The V gene's germline CDR1 is MDHEN and CDR2 SYDVKM. This CDR3 has 15 residues. Trimming removed 6 bases from V and 0 bases from J; junction bases left unmatched: 5. The CDR3 here is CASSNRDSSYNEQFF. The CDR3 DNA reads TGTGCCAGCAGCAACCGGGACAGCTCCTACAATGAGCAGTTCTTC.

There are a few counts of this clonotype. J is TRBJ1-1 and V is TRBV5-6, with TRBD1 matching 7 bases. Losses at the gene ends were 4 bases for V and 7 bases for J; bases not matched to a gene: 7. Germline-derived CDR1 and CDR2 are SGHDT and YYEEEE. This CDR3 is built from 13 residues. This CDR3 reads CASSGDSPIEAFF. The CDR3 DNA sequence: TGTGCCAGCAGCGGGGACAGTCCAATTGAAGCTTTCTTT.

This clonotype has just a few counts. J is TRBJ2-5 and V is TRBV20-1; TRBD2 is a possible D gene (5 bases). CDR3 length: 15 amino acids. Between the trimmed V and J ends, which lost 2 bases and 2 bases, there was a span of 15 bases. The germline CDR1 and CDR2 sequences are DFQATT and SNEGSKA (reference sequence). CDR3 region: CSARPDGGAQETQYF. DNA for the CDR3: TGCAGTGCTAGACCGGACGGAGGAGCACAAGAGACCCAGTACTTC.